This T cell receptor (beta chain) was identified in a study of early T cells in non-severe SARS-CoV-2 infection. Study at large: Chains were not paired, and sequencing was done on bulk RNA from unsorted whole blood.

Unique molecular identifiers (one per individual cDNA molecule) were attached. TCRdb redid the calling of the 5' RACE reads with MiXCR, one entry per CDR3 protein. This table has 76,000 or so distinct CDR3 sequences, around 11% appearing once. Concerning this clonotype itself: Its antigen remains unidentified.

Whole-study results and caveats: VDJdb-based matching was biased toward anti-spike CD8 responses and missed private and CD4 specificities.

There are 15 residues in the CDR3. The V and J ends lost 0 bases and 5 bases respectively, with 10 bases between them. Germline CDR1 LGHNA, CDR2 YNFKEQ. Sequenced sample: whole blood. The rearrangement joins TRBV4-2 to TRBJ1-4; D may be TRBD1 (5 bases). This TCR derives from an adult who was a healthcare worker with PCR-confirmed SARS-CoV-2 infection or an uninfected control (not recorded which). Written as DNA, the CDR3 is TGTGCCAGCAGCCAAGATCGGGACGCCAATGAAAAACTGTTTTTT. This gives the protein CASSQDRDANEKLFF.